Reported below is one T cell receptor (beta chain). This entry belongs to a study of glioma-infiltrating T cells after dendritic cell vaccination. Method: immunoSEQ multiplex PCR; TCRdb's copy keeps in-frame clones and lacks some. This table has just over 95,000 clones, 79% appearing once. The CDR3 loop spans 17 amino acids. V was clipped by 3 bases and J by 1 base; unmatched bases: 11. Germline assignment: CDR1 SNHLY and CDR2 FYNNEI. The sample consisted of blood, taken before dendritic cell vaccination. The receptor was isolated from a human donor with glioblastoma. V and J are TRBV2 and TRBJ1-2, with 7 bases that match TRBD1. The CDR3 region has the DNA TGTGCCAGCAGTGATATTTGGACAGGCGCGTTTAACTATGGCTACACCTTC. Amino acids: CASSDIWTGAFNYGYTF.